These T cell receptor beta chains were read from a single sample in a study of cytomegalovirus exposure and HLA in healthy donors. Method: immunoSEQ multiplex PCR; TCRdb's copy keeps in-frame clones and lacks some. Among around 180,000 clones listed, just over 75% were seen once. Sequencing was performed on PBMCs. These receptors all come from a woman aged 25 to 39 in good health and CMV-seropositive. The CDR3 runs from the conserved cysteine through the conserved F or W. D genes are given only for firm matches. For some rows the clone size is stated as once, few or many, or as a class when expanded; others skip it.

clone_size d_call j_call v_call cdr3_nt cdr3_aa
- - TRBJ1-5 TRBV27 TGTGCCAGCAGCCCGGACGGGGGCAATCAGCCCCAGCATTTT CASSPDGGNQPQHF
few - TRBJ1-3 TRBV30 TGTGCCTGGAGTGTAAAGCGCGGGGACACCATATATTTT CAWSVKRGDTIYF
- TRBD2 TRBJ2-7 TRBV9 TGTGCCAGCAGCGTAGCTACGACTAGCGGCGAGCAGTACTTC CASSVATTSGEQYF
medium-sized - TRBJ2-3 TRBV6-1 TGTGCCAGCAGTGAAGGTCAGGGCCCAGATACGCAGTATTTT CASSEGQGPDTQYF
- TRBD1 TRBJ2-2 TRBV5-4 TGTGCCAGCACCCTCGACAGGGACGCCGGGGAGCTGTTTTTT CASTLDRDAGELFF
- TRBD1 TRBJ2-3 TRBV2 TGTGCCAGCATGCGCACAAGGGGGCGGGTAGGCACAGATACGCAGTATTTT CASMRTRGRVGTDTQYF
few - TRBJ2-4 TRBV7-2 TGTGCCAGCAGCTTAGACAGGGAGAGTGCCAAAAACATTCAGTACTTC CASSLDRESAKNIQYF
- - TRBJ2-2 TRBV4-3 TGCGCCAGCAGCCCCGGGTCGATTCGCGGGGAGCTGTTTTTT CASSPGSIRGELFF
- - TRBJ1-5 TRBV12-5 TGTGCTAGTGGTTTTGGGTCAGGGAATCAGCCCCAGCATTTT CASGFGSGNQPQHF
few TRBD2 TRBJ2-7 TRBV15 TGTGCCACCCGGGCTAGCGGCAGCTCCTACGAGCAGTACTTC CATRASGSSYEQYF
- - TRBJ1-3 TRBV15 TGTGCCACCAGCAGAGGCGGAGGTGGAAACACCATATATTTT CATSRGGGGNTIYF
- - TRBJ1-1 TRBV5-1 TGCGCCAGCAGCTTGGGGCAGGGGATCTCTGAAGCTTTCTTT CASSLGQGISEAFF
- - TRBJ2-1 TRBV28 TGTGCCAGCAGTCCCTTGGACTGGCTCTACAATGAGCAGTTCTTC CASSPLDWLYNEQFF
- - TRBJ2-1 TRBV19 TGTGCCAGTAGTAGTGGGGCTCCGGAGAGCTCCTACAATGAGCAGTTCTTC CASSSGAPESSYNEQFF
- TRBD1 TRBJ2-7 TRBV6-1 TGTGCCAGCAGAGGGACAGGGGCTTACGAGCAGTACTTC CASRGTGAYEQYF
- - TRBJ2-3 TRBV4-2 TGTGCCAGCAGCCAAGATCTCGGCTTCTGGCGGTTCACAGATACGCAGTATTTT CASSQDLGFWRFTDTQYF
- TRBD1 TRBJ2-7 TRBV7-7 TGTGCCAGCAGCCGGGGACAGGGTGGCGAGCAGTACTTC CASSRGQGGEQYF
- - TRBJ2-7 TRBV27 TGTGCCAGCAGCGGTTCTCCCGAGCAGTACTTC CASSGSPEQYF
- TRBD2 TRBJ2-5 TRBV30 TGTGCCTGGAGACCGGCTAGCGGGGGGAAAGAGACCCAGTACTTC CAWRPASGGKETQYF
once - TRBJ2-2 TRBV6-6 TGTGCCAGCAGTTACATCAGGGGGGAGGCTGGGGAGCTGTTTTTT CASSYIRGEAGELFF
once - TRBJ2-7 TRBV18 TGTGCCAGCTCACCGGCCTCGTCAGGGGCCTACGAGCAGTACTTC CASSPASSGAYEQYF
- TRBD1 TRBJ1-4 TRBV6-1 TGTGCCAGCAGTGAATCGGACAGGAAATATGAAAAACTGTTTTTT CASSESDRKYEKLFF
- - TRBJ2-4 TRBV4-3 TGCGCCAGCAGCCAAGCGAGGGAGGAGCTAGCCAAAAACATTCAGTACTTC CASSQAREELAKNIQYF
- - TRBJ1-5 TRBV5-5 TGTGCCAGCAGCCTACAGGGCGACAATCAGCCCCAGCATTTT CASSLQGDNQPQHF
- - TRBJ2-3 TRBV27 TGTGCCAGCAGTTTGGGGAGTATGGGGACAGATACGCAGTATTTT CASSLGSMGTDTQYF
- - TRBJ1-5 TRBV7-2 TGTGCCAGCAGCTTAGAGGGGGTTCAGCCCCAGCATTTT CASSLEGVQPQHF
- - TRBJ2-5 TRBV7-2 TGTGCCAGCAGCTTAGATTCTTTAGAGACCCAGTACTTC CASSLDSLETQYF
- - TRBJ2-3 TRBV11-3 TGTGCCAGCAGCCTACAGGAGACAGATACGCAGTATTTT CASSLQETDTQYF
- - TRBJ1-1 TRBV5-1 TGCGCCAGCAGCCTTTTGGGGAGCACTGAAGCTTTCTTT CASSLLGSTEAFF
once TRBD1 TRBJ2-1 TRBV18 TGTGCCAGCTCACCTACGACAGGGAATGAGCAGTTCTTC CASSPTTGNEQFF
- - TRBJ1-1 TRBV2 TGTGCCAGCAGGGATCGGTCGGGGAACACTGAAGCTTTCTTT CASRDRSGNTEAFF
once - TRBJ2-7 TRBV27 TGTGCCAGCAGTCATAGCGGAGCGTCCTACGAGCAGTACTTC CASSHSGASYEQYF
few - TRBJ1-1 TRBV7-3 TGTGCCAGCAGCTTATCCCGGGGGAGCACTGAAGCTTTCTTT CASSLSRGSTEAFF
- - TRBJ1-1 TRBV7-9 TGTGCCAGCAGTTTTACAGTGAACACTGAAGCTTTCTTT CASSFTVNTEAFF
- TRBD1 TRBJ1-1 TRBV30 TGTGCCTGGATTTGGGGTTCGGGACAGGAAGCTTTCTTT CAWIWGSGQEAFF
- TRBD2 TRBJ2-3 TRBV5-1 TGCGCCAGCAGCTCGACTAGCGGGATTAGCACAGATACGCAGTATTTT CASSSTSGISTDTQYF
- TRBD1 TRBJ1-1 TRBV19 TGTGCCAGTAGTACGGACAGGCAGGGCACTGAAGCTTTCTTT CASSTDRQGTEAFF
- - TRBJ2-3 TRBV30 TGTGCCTGGAGTATAACAGATACGCAGTATTTT CAWSITDTQYF
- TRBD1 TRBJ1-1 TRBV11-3 TGTGCCAGCAGCTTGACAGGGGCGTATTACACTGAAGCTTTCTTT CASSLTGAYYTEAFF
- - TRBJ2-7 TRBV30 TGTGCCTGGAGTGTGGCGGGGGCTAGGAACGAGCAGTACTTC CAWSVAGARNEQYF
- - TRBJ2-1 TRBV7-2 TGTGCCAGCAGCTTAGGGATCGGGGATTACAATGAGCAGTTCTTC CASSLGIGDYNEQFF
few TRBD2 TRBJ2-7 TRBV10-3 TGTGCCATCAGTGTGAGACTAGCGGGAGAAGTACCCGAGCAGTACTTC CAISVRLAGEVPEQYF
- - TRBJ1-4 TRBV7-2 TGTGCCAGCAGCTTAATGGGCCTCAATGAAAAACTGTTTTTT CASSLMGLNEKLFF
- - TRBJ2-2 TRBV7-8 TGTGCCAGCAGCTTAGTTGGCCCGAACACCGGGGAGCTGTTTTTT CASSLVGPNTGELFF
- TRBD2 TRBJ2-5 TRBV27 TGTGCCAGCAGTTGGGGGGGACTAGCGGGTGGGGAGACCCAGTACTTC CASSWGGLAGGETQYF
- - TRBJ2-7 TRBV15 TGTGCCACCAGCACCCGGGGTCCCACATTTTACGAGCAGTACTTC CATSTRGPTFYEQYF
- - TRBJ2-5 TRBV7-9 TGTGCCAGCAGCCGACAGGTTGTTTACCAAGAGACCCAGTACTTC CASSRQVVYQETQYF
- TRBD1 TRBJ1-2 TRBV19 TGTGCCAGTAACATTCCGGGACAGGGACTCTATGGCTACACCTTC CASNIPGQGLYGYTF
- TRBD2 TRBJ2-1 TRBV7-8 TGTGCCAGCAGCTTACTAGCGGGAGGGCGCTCCTACAATGAGCAGTTCTTC CASSLLAGGRSYNEQFF
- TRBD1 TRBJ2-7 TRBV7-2 TGTGCCAGCAGCGAACCAGGGGGTCTAAGCTCCTACGAGCAGTACTTC CASSEPGGLSSYEQYF
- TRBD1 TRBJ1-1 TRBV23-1 TGCGCCAGCATGGGACAGGGGGCTTTGACTGAAGCTTTCTTT CASMGQGALTEAFF
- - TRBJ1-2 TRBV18 TGTGCCAGCTCACCAGTACAGGGCCCCACAGGATATGGCTACACCTTC CASSPVQGPTGYGYTF
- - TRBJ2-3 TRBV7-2 TGTGCCAGCAGCTCCTGGACTCAAGATACGCAGTATTTT CASSSWTQDTQYF
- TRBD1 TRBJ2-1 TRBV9 TGTGCCAGCAGCGCCTCCGGGACAGACTACAATGAGCAGTTCTTC CASSASGTDYNEQFF
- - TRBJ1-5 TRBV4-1 TGCGCCAGCAGCCAAGAGGAGGGGTCGTTGAGCAATCAGCCCCAGCATTTT CASSQEEGSLSNQPQHF